Following are 13 T cell receptor beta chains from one sample sequenced in a study of T-cell memory formation after mild COVID-19. TCRdb ran MiXCR on the 5' RACE reads and lists one entry per CDR3 protein. The table includes approximately 500,000 distinct CDR3 sequences, approximately 25% detected once. The sequenced sample was PBMCs or a T cell subset sorted from them (not recorded which). Every receptor here comes from an adult woman who had mild COVID-19 (a few samples of this study predate the infection). Cell type and time point are not known.

The genes are TRBV7-2 and TRBJ1-3; D perhaps matches TRBD1 (5 bases). The V end was cut by 2 bases, the J end by 8 bases, with 10 bases between. Germline assignment: CDR1 SGHTA and CDR2 FQGNSA. This CDR3 has 13 amino acids. As DNA, the CDR3 is TGTGCCAGCAGCTTAAATTGGGGGGACACCATATATTTT. It translates to CASSLNWGDTIYF.

V usage is TRBV25-1 and J usage is TRBJ2-1; TRBD2 might be the D (5 bases). Germline values: CDR1 MGHDK, CDR2 SYGVNS. CDR3 length: 14 residues. V was trimmed by 5 bases and J by 8 bases, leaving 16 bases between them. For the CDR3, the DNA is TGTGCCAGCAGTCCCTGGACTGGGAGCGATGAGCAGTTCTTC. It is translated as CASSPWTGSDEQFF.

Comment on this clonotype: A read error is possible here, since a much larger clone lies one base away. The chain recombines TRBV2 with TRBJ2-1; the D is unclear. The CDR3 runs 10 residues. CDR1 and CDR2 (germline): SNHLY, FYNNEI. V was cut by 4 bases and J by 8 bases, with 3 bases left in between. CDR3 bases: TGTGCCAGCAGTGTCCATGAGCAGTTCTTC. This codes for CASSVHEQFF.

The rearrangement links TRBV5-1 to TRBJ1-2, with D perhaps TRBD1 (5 bases). The germline V gene has CDR1 SGHRS and CDR2 YFSETQ. The CDR3 contains 14 residues. Trimming took 2 bases from V and 3 from J, leaving 11 bases between them. In DNA, the CDR3 is TGCGCCAGCAGCTTAGATCAGGGAGACTATGGCTACACCTTC. It translates to CASSLDQGDYGYTF. The full variable domain, in which reference TRBV5-1 and TRBJ1-2 provide the parts outside the CDR3, is KAGVTQTPRYLIKTRGQQVTLSCSPISGHRSVSWYQQTPGQGLQFLFEYFSETQRNKGNFPGRFSGRQFSNSRSEMNVSTLELGDSALYLCASSLDQGDYGYTFGSGTRLTVV.

The genes are TRBV7-9 and TRBJ1-6, with D perhaps matching TRBD1 (5 bases). V lost 5 bases and J lost 5, with 10 bases in between. CDR1 is SEHNR, CDR2 FQNEAQ, per germline (reference sequence). This CDR3 comprises 14 residues. As DNA, the CDR3 is TGTGCCAGCAGCCTTCCGGGGGATAATTCACCCCTCCACTTT. Protein product: CASSLPGDNSPLHF.

This clonotype has a handful of counts. The genes are TRBV6-1 and TRBJ2-2, with 8 nucleotides matching TRBD2. Germline V CDR1 and CDR2: MNHNS, SASEGT. The CDR3 is 18 residues long. The ends lost 2 bases at V and 1 base at J; junction bases unmatched: 9. The DNA of the CDR3 is TGTGCCAGCAGTGAACCCCCTAGCGGGTTGGGGAACACCGGGGAGCTGTTTTTT. Translating it yields CASSEPPSGLGNTGELFF.

The chain uses TRBV24-1 and TRBJ2-2, with no clear D. Germline CDR1 and CDR2: KGHDR and SFDVKD. V was cut by 0 bases and J by 1 base, with 11 bases left in between. The CDR3 consists of 17 residues. As DNA, the CDR3 is TGTGCCACCAGTGATTTGCATGTAGGTCAGAACACCGGGGAGCTGTTTTTT. This gives the protein CATSDLHVGQNTGELFF.

The chain combines TRBV12-3 or TRBV12-4 with TRBJ2-2, with TRBD2 matching over 10 bases. CDR3 length: 16 residues. J was trimmed by 4 bases and V by 10 bases; bases with no gene match: 12. The CDR3 here is CATDVPSGGITGELFF. The CDR3 coding sequence is TGTGCCACCGATGTCCCTAGCGGGGGTATCACCGGGGAGCTGTTTTTT.

This clonotype was seen only a few times. V gene TRBV25-1 combines with J gene TRBJ2-7, with 10 bases identical to TRBD1. The CDR3 spans 15 residues. J gave up 7 bases and V 1 base, and 7 bases lay outside the gene matches. Germline V lookup: CDR1 MGHDK, CDR2 SYGVNS. DNA of the CDR3: TGTGCCAGCAGTGAATCCCTAGGGACAGGGGAAGAGCAGTACTTC. Translating gives CASSESLGTGEEQYF.

This clonotype appeared a few times. The chain links TRBV7-3 to TRBJ1-2; 8 bases fit TRBD1. V was pared by 1 base and J by 4 bases, with 5 bases of the junction left unmatched. Germline V gene sequence: CDR1 SGHTA, CDR2 FQGTGA. CDR3 length: 15 amino acids. CDR3 protein: CASSLKGGTGYGYTF. The CDR3 DNA reads TGTGCCAGCAGCTTAAAGGGGGGGACAGGCTATGGCTACACCTTC.

This clonotype was picked up a small number of times. V is TRBV12-3 or TRBV12-4 and J is TRBJ2-2, with 8 bases matching TRBD2. V trimming: 3 bases; J trimming: 6 bases; junction bases outside the gene matches: 6. The CDR3 has 15 amino acids. The CDR3 loop is CASSFSGRGAGELFF. The CDR3 bases are TGTGCCAGCAGTTTCTCCGGGAGGGGAGCCGGGGAGCTGTTTTTT.

The chain carries TRBV19 and TRBJ2-2; 13 bases agree with TRBD2. The CDR3 is 17 residues long. V was clipped by 7 bases and J by 7 bases; unmatched bases: 12. Germline V gives CDR1 LNHDA, CDR2 SQIVND (reference sequence). CDR3 amino acids: CASTNLETSGRNGELFF. The CDR3 region has the DNA TGTGCCAGTACCAACCTGGAGACTAGCGGGAGGAACGGGGAGCTGTTTTTT.

This clonotype was seen a handful of times. The chain joins TRBV14 to TRBJ2-2, with 9 positions matching TRBD1. From germline, CDR1 is SGHDN and CDR2 FVKESK. The J segment lost 1 base and the V segment lost 3 bases, leaving 12 bases of the junction unmatched. CDR3 length equals 19 residues. CDR3 nucleotides: TGTGCCAGCAGCCATTCGGGACAGGGTTATTCATGGAACACCGGGGAGCTGTTTTTT. Translation gives CASSHSGQGYSWNTGELFF.